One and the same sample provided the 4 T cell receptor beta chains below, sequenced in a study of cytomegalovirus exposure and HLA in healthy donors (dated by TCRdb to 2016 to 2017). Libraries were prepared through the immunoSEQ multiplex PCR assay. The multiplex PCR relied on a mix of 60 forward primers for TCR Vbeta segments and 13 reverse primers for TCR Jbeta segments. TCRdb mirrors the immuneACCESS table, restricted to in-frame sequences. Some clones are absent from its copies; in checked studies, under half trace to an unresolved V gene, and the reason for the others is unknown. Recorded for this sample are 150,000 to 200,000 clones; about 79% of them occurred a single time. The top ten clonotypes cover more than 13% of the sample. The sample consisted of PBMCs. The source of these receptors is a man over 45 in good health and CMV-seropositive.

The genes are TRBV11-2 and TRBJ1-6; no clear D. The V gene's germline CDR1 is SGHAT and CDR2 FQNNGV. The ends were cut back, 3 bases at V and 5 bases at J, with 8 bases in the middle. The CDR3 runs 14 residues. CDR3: CASSFKQDNSPLHF. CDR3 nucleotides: TGTGCCAGCAGCTTTAAACAAGATAATTCACCCCTCCACTTT.

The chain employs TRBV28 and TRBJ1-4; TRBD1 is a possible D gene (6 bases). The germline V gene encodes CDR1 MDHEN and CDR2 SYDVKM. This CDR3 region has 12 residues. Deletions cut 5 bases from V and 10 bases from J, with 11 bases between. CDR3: CASSVDSRKLFF. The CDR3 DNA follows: TGTGCCAGCAGTGTGGACAGTCGAAAACTGTTTTTT.

CDR3 sequence (DNA): TGTGCCAGCAGTGAGACTGGGTTTCCTTCACCCCTCCACTTT. The encoded protein is CASSETGFPSPLHF. This chain uses TRBV2 with TRBJ1-6; D not resolved. This CDR3 spans 14 amino acids. Germline V gene data show CDR1 as SNHLY and CDR2 as FYNNEI. The V gene lost 3 bases and the J gene lost 9 bases, with 12 bases spanning the gap. The variable domain in full, completed from reference TRBV2 and TRBJ1-6, reads EPEVTQTPSHQVTQMGQEVILRCVPISNHLYFYWYRQILGQKVEFLVSFYNNEISEKSEIFDDQFSVERPDGSNFTLKIRSTKLEDSAMYFCASSETGFPSPLHFGNGTRLTVT.

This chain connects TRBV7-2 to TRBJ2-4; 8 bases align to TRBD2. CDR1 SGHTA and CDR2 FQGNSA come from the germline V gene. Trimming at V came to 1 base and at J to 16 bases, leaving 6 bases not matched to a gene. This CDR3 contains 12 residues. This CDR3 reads CASSLDSGVSYF. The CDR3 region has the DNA TGTGCCAGCAGCTTAGATAGCGGGGTTAGTTACTTC.